The source of this T cell receptor (beta chain) is a study of OX40 agonist ivuxolimab in advanced cancers. Study-level information: The eligibility criteria allowed prior anti-PD-1, anti-PD-L1 or anti-CTLA-4 therapy, and around 38% had some.

Generated by immunoSEQ multiplex PCR, the TCRdb table keeps only in-frame clones and is missing some. This table has approximately 74,000 clones, roughly 86% appearing once. The CDR3 runs 15 residues. Trimming shortened V by 0 bases and J by 3 bases, and 12 bases separated the two germline ends. Germline V gives CDR1 LGHNA, CDR2 YNFKEQ. Whole-study results and caveats: CD4+ and CD8+ blood T cells expanded clonally by week 6 at 0.1 to 3.0 mg/kg. There were also nonresponders showing low normalized T-cell clonal expansion. Average numbers of expanded clones were greater in CD8+ T cells than in CD4+.

Turning to this clone: Its specificity is not known.

The sample was CD4+ or CD8+ T cells sorted from blood, taken in a trial of the OX40 agonist ivuxolimab. This chain connects TRBV4-2 to TRBJ2-7, with TRBD1 as a possible D gene (5 bases). This receptor was obtained from an adult with an advanced solid tumor such as melanoma, head and neck, liver or kidney cancer. The CDR3 sequence: CASSQDLRQGYEQYF. The CDR3 region has the DNA TGTGCCAGCAGCCAAGATCTACGGCAGGGCTACGAGCAGTACTTC.